Listed here are 24 T cell receptor beta chains from one sample, sequenced in a study of shared clonotypes between healthy human individuals. Only in-frame clones appear in the TCRdb table, and some are missing; sequencing was by immunoSEQ multiplex PCR. In the table there are 100,000 or so clones, around 47% of which are singletons. Sequenced material: PBMCs. These receptors all stem from a woman aged 40 to 49 in good health. Some clones in this sample may be carry-over from other donors' samples.

This clone came up once. This chain connects TRBV28 to TRBJ2-5, with TRBD1 as a possible D gene (7 bases). Between the trimmed V and J ends, which lost 2 bases and 1 base, there was a span of 14 bases. The germline gives CDR1 MDHEN, CDR2 SYDVKM. The CDR3 length is 16 residues. DNA for the CDR3: TGTGCCAGCAGTTTACGGCAGGGGGGAGGCCAAGAGACCCAGTACTTC. This gives the protein CASSLRQGGGQETQYF.

The J gene is TRBJ2-7, the V gene TRBV28; D call uncertain. V lost 2 bases and J lost 2, with 10 bases in between. In germline, CDR1 is MDHEN, CDR2 SYDVKM. This CDR3 comprises 14 residues. CDR3 coding DNA: TGTGCCAGCAGTTTAGACCCGGCTACCTACGAGCAGTACTTC. It is translated as CASSLDPATYEQYF.

This sequence joins TRBV4-1 and TRBJ2-2; D not certain. In germline, CDR1 is MGHRA, CDR2 YSYEKL. The germline V and J ends were trimmed by 4 bases and 7 bases, with 10 bases remaining between them. CDR3 length equals 13 residues. This CDR3 is CASSRPTGGELFF. CDR3 sequence (DNA): TGCGCCAGCAGCCGGCCTACTGGCGGGGAGCTGTTTTTT.

In this sample, this clone turned up many times. The rearrangement uses TRBV5-4 and TRBJ2-1; 9 bases match TRBD2. The V gene's germline CDR1 is SGHNT and CDR2 YYREEE (reference sequence). V was pared by 4 bases and J by 0 bases, with 2 bases of the junction left unmatched. The CDR3 runs 15 residues. The CDR3 spells CASSQAGGSYNEQFF. The CDR3 nucleotides read TGTGCCAGCAGCCAAGCGGGAGGCTCCTACAATGAGCAGTTCTTC.

Of note for this clone: This is likely an artifact of a read error, given a far larger clone one base away. The V call is TRBV4-3, the J call TRBJ1-2; D gene ambiguous. The CDR3 is 15 amino acids. CDR1 is LGHNA, CDR2 YSLEER, per germline. The CDR3 bases are TGCGCCAGCAGCCAAGCGCCAGCTATTAACTATGGCCACACCTTC. Encoded protein: CASSQAPAINYGHTF.

The chain uses TRBV28 and TRBJ2-2, with 7 bases that match TRBD2. The germline V gene has CDR1 MDHEN and CDR2 SYDVKM. Trimming took 10 bases from V and 0 from J; bases not matched to a gene: 5. This CDR3 contains 14 residues. CDR3 coding DNA: TGTGCCACCCTAGGGAGGGCGAACACCGGGGAGCTGTTTTTT. Its translation: CATLGRANTGELFF.

By share, this clone ranks as medium-sized. A junction boundary mismatches the germline segment, possibly from a read error. The chain recombines TRBV20-1 with TRBJ2-7; D possibly corresponds to TRBD2 (6 bases). The CDR3 is made up of 11 amino acids. Germline V gene data show CDR1 as DFQATT and CDR2 as SNEGSKA (reference sequence). CDR3 nucleotides: TGCAGTGCTAGATGGGACTCAAGGGCGGTCTTC. Translation: CSARWDSRAVF.

This clone has a handful of counts. The chain links TRBV5-3 to TRBJ1-1, with TRBD1 matching 7 bases. TRBV5-3 counts as an open reading frame of uncertain function. Trimming took 0 bases from V and 1 from J; bases not matched to a gene: 9. The CDR3 loop spans 17 amino acids. The CDR3 coding sequence is TGTGCCAGAAGCTTGGCCTTCGGACAGGCCCCGAACACTGAAGCTTTCTTT. Translation: CARSLAFGQAPNTEAFF.

This clone was found many times. J is TRBJ2-7 and V is TRBV2; 9 bases fit TRBD1. The trim removed 4 bases at V and 0 bases at J, leaving 4 bases unmatched. Germline lookup yields CDR1 SNHLY and CDR2 FYNNEI. The CDR3 is made up of 15 amino acids. CDR3 sequence reads: CASSGDRASSYEQYF. CDR3 DNA: TGTGCCAGCAGTGGGGACAGGGCGAGCTCCTACGAGCAGTACTTC.

This clone was found many times. The CDR3 loop is CASSELGGSGNTIYF. CDR3 bases: TGTGCCAGCAGTGAATTAGGGGGCTCTGGAAACACCATATATTTT. The V gene is TRBV25-1, the J gene TRBJ1-3; possible D gene TRBD1, 6 bases. V lost 1 base and J 0 bases, leaving 7 bases between the germline ends. Germline CDR1 is MGHDK and CDR2 is SYGVNS. This CDR3 contains 15 residues.

The rearrangement uses TRBV30 and TRBJ1-4; D uncertain. The CDR3 has 12 residues. The germline V gene has CDR1 GTSNPN and CDR2 SVGIG (reference sequence). Trimming shortened V by 6 bases and J by 6 bases, and 11 bases separated the two germline ends. This CDR3 reads CACGLYDEKLFF. The CDR3 DNA sequence: TGTGCCTGCGGTCTCTATGATGAAAAACTGTTTTTT.

The gene calls are TRBV21-1 and TRBJ1-2. TRBV21-1 constitutes a pseudogene. The CDR3 is 14 residues long. The CDR3 here is CASSKARVNYGYTF. CDR3 sequence (DNA): TGTGCCAGCAGCAAAGCGAGGGTCAACTATGGCTACACCTTC.

This chain connects TRBV5-6 to TRBJ2-1; no definite D call. This CDR3 comprises 15 residues. V was pared by 0 bases and J by 2 bases, with 9 bases between. The V gene's germline CDR1 is SGHDT and CDR2 YYEEEE. The CDR3, as DNA: TGTGCCAGCAGCTTGGGGTTCAGCCCCTACAATGAGCAGTTCTTC. Protein sequence: CASSLGFSPYNEQFF.

This clone was found many times. The rearrangement joins TRBV30 to TRBJ2-1; 12 bases align to TRBD2. Germline V gene sequence: CDR1 GTSNPN, CDR2 SVGIG (reference sequence). Losses at the gene ends were 3 bases for V and 5 bases for J; bases not matched to a gene: 5. There are 15 residues in the CDR3. DNA for the CDR3: TGTGCCTGGAGATCGACTAGCGGGAGCCACAATGAGCAGTTCTTC. Its protein is CAWRSTSGSHNEQFF. Filled out from reference TRBV30 and TRBJ2-1, the complete variable domain reads SQTIHQWPATLVQPVGSPLSLECTVEGTSNPNLYWYRQAAGRGLQLLFYSVGIGQISSEVPQNLSASRPQDRQFILSSKKLLLSDSGFYLCAWRSTSGSHNEQFFGPGTRLTVL.

The V gene is TRBV9, the J gene TRBJ2-1; 10 nucleotides align to TRBD1. The CDR3 runs 14 residues. The germline gives CDR1 SGDLS, CDR2 YYNGEE. Trimming cost V 4 bases and J 8 bases; bases outside gene matches: 6. The CDR3 DNA reads TGTGCCAGCAGCCCGGGACAGGGGAGGGATGAGCAGTTCTTC. This gives the protein CASSPGQGRDEQFF. Combining the CDR3 with reference TRBV9 and TRBJ2-1 gives the whole variable domain DSGVTQTPKHLITATGQRVTLRCSPRSGDLSVYWYQQSLDQGLQFLIQYYNGEERAKGNILERFSAQQFPDLHSELNLSSLELGDSALYFCASSPGQGRDEQFFGPGTRLTVL.

A word on this clone: With a much larger clone just one base away, this may be a read error. J is TRBJ1-5 and V is TRBV7-2; no clear D gene. Germline loops: CDR1 SGHTA, CDR2 FQGNSA. The length of the CDR3 is 16 residues. CDR3 DNA sequence: TGTGCCAGCAGCTTAGGTGTACTAGAGAGCAATCAGTCCCAGCATTTT. Translating gives CASSLGVLESNQSQHF.

The table lists this clone with a count of one. The DNA of the CDR3 is TGTGCCAGCAGCTTAACTAGCGACCCTTTCTTC. It specifies CASSLTSDPFF. The chain employs TRBV7-9 and TRBJ2-1; TRBD2 agrees at 7 bases. There are 11 residues in the CDR3. From germline, CDR1 is SEHNR and CDR2 FQNEAQ (reference sequence). The junction had 5 bases not matched to a gene; V was cut back by 2 bases and J by 16 bases.

The chain employs TRBV15 and TRBJ2-7; tentative D call: TRBD1 (6 bases). The CDR3 loop spans 15 amino acids. Trimming removed 0 bases from V and 3 bases from J, with 12 bases in between. Germline CDR1 reads LNHNV; CDR2 reads YYDKDF (reference sequence). The CDR3 DNA follows: TGTGCCACCAGCAGAGATCCGGGACACCTCTACGAGCAGTACTTC. Amino acids: CATSRDPGHLYEQYF.

This clone showed up just a few times. The rearrangement uses TRBV7-9 and TRBJ1-1, with 7 bases lining up with TRBD1. Per germline, CDR1 SEHNR and CDR2 FQNEAQ (reference sequence). The junction had 6 bases not matched to a gene; V was cut back by 4 bases and J by 10 bases. This CDR3 is 12 amino acids long. The CDR3 nucleotides read TGTGCCAGCAGCTACGGACAGGTGGGAGCTTTCTTT. It is translated as CASSYGQVGAFF.

The rearrangement links TRBV6-6 to TRBJ2-7; no definite D call. The germline gives CDR1 MNHNY, CDR2 SVGAGI (reference sequence). CDR3 size: 12 residues. Trimming left V 8 bases short and J 2 bases short, with 10 bases between. The CDR3 region is CASANIAYEQYF. CDR3 bases: TGTGCCAGCGCCAACATCGCCTACGAGCAGTACTTC.

The chain couples TRBV7-9 to TRBJ1-2; 7 bases fit TRBD1. CDR1 and CDR2 (germline): SEHNR, FQNEAQ (reference sequence). The V gene end was trimmed by 2 bases and the J gene end by 8 bases; junction bases not matched to a gene: 5. The CDR3 is 13 amino acids. CDR3 DNA: TGTGCCAGCAGCTTACAGGGGGGAGTGGGCTACACCTTC. Its protein is CASSLQGGVGYTF.

Comment on this clone: A much larger clone lies a single base off, so this may be a read error. Within the sample, other DNA sequences also encode this same CDR3. V usage is TRBV4-3 and J usage is TRBJ2-3; weak D call: TRBD2 (5 bases). Between the trimmed V and J ends, which lost 1 base and 3 bases, there was a span of 11 bases. The V gene's germline CDR1 is LGHNA and CDR2 YSLEER. CDR3 size: 15 residues. The CDR3 bases are TGCGCCAGCAGCCAAGTCCCAGCGGAGACAGATACGCAGTATTTT. Translating gives CASSQVPAETDTQYF.

The table lists this clone with many counts. V and J are TRBV7-3 and TRBJ2-7, with D tentatively TRBD1 (6 bases). This CDR3 comprises 16 residues. Germline lookup yields CDR1 SGHTA and CDR2 FQGTGA. V shed 3 bases and J shed 3 bases, with 18 bases lying between them. The CDR3 spells CASSFRTVPWYYEQYF. CDR3 nucleotide sequence: TGTGCCAGCAGCTTCCGGACAGTCCCTTGGTACTACGAGCAGTACTTC.

V is TRBV7-9 and J is TRBJ2-6; D gene unclear. In germline, CDR1 is SEHNR, CDR2 FQNEAQ (reference sequence). This CDR3 region has 14 residues. With 6 bases removed from V and 4 bases from J, the gap between germline ends came to 10 bases. The chain's CDR3 is CASSRTAGANVLTF. The CDR3 coding sequence is TGTGCCAGCAGTCGGACGGCCGGGGCCAACGTCCTGACTTTC. The whole variable domain, filled in from reference TRBV7-9 and TRBJ2-6, reads DTGVSQNPRHKITKRGQNVTFRCDPISEHNRLYWYRQTLGQGPEFLTYFQNEAQLEKSRLLSDRFSAERPKGSFSTLEIQRTEQGDSAMYLCASSRTAGANVLTFGAGSRLTVL.